The 27 T cell receptor beta chains presented below share a single source sample, sequenced in a study of T cell clonality in common variable immunodeficiency. For these TCRs, the target antigens are not known. General study points: Fewer deletions and N-nucleotide insertions were reportedly seen in common variable immunodeficiency TCR beta sequences.

Measured with immunoSEQ multiplex PCR; TCRdb has only the in-frame clones, and not every one. This sample has some 10,000 clones, each found more than once. Sequenced material: peripheral blood mononuclear cells. All receptors come from a human donor with common variable immunodeficiency.

This clone was counted only a few times. Read coverage stops 3 residues before the CDR3 terminus; the germline J gene supplies the remainder. The chain links TRBV19 to TRBJ1-5, with D perhaps matching TRBD1 (5 bases). The CDR3 spans 15 residues. V was clipped by 3 bases and J by 5 bases, with 14 bases between them. Germline values: CDR1 LNHDA, CDR2 SQIVND (reference sequence). The CDR3 spells CASSMGQGLDQPQHF. CDR3 DNA (partial): TGTGCCAGTAGTATGGGGCAGGGCTTAGATCAGCCC. Combining the CDR3 with reference TRBV19 and TRBJ1-5 gives the whole variable domain DGGITQSPKYLFRKEGQNVTLSCEQNLNHDAMYWYRQDPGQGLRLIYYSQIVNDFQKGDIAEGYSVSREKKESFPLTVTSAQKNPTAFYLCASSMGQGLDQPQHFGDGTRLSIL.

CDR3 DNA (partial): TGTGCCTGGGGGGTTACTAGCGGGACTGGGCTAGTGGGGGTAGAGACC. Its translation: CAWGVTSGTGLVGVET. The entire CDR3 sequence reads CAWGVTSGTGLVGVETQYF. J is TRBJ2-5 and V is TRBV30; 10 bases match TRBD2. The read stops 3 residues short of the end of the CDR3; the missing end is completed from the germline J gene. Trimming removed 5 bases from V and 4 bases from J; junction bases left unmatched: 22. Germline CDR1 GTSNPN, CDR2 SVGIG (reference sequence). The CDR3 runs 19 residues.

With respect to this clone: Read data end 3 residues before the CDR3 end; the end is taken from the germline J gene. This chain connects TRBV7-2 to TRBJ1-6; D perhaps matches TRBD1 (6 bases). Per the germline V gene, CDR1 is SGHTA and CDR2 is FQGNSA. The V gene lost 5 bases and the J gene lost 10 bases, with 18 bases spanning the gap. CDR3 length equals 15 residues. CDR3 sequence reads: CASSPRQDPGSPLHF. The CDR3 bases that were read are TGTGCCAGCAGCCCGAGACAGGATCCGGGGTCACCC.

There are a few counts of this clone. With the read ending 3 residues before the CDR3 end, the germline J gene is used to fill in that end. The rearrangement links TRBV7-3 to TRBJ2-3; 9 bases are shared with TRBD1. V shed 3 bases, J shed 2 bases, and the junction held 6 bases outside the gene matches. From germline, CDR1 is SGHTA and CDR2 FQGTGA. This CDR3 is built from 16 residues. The sequenced CDR3 bases are TGTGCCAGCAGCTTGACAGGGGGGACTACCACAGATACG. This codes for CASSLTGGTTTDT. The entire CDR3 reads CASSLTGGTTTDTQYF.

The CDR3 DNA, read in part, is TGCGCCAGCAGCTTAAAGGGGAGCGAG. Its translation: CASSLKGSE. The whole CDR3 sequence reads CASSLKGSEQYF. The V gene is TRBV5-1, the J gene TRBJ2-7; D is possibly TRBD1 or TRBD2 (5 bases each). The read ends 3 residues shy of where the CDR3 ends; the end is completed using the germline J gene. V lost 2 bases, J lost 6 bases, and 9 bases lay in between. The CDR3 consists of 12 residues. Germline assignment: CDR1 SGHRS and CDR2 YFSETQ.

This clone was counted between two and nine times. Read data end 3 residues before the CDR3 end; the end is taken from the germline J gene. The chain carries TRBV7-6 and TRBJ2-5; D remains ambiguous. The germline V gene encodes CDR1 SGHVS and CDR2 FNYEAQ. This CDR3 has 12 amino acids. Between the trimmed V and J ends, which lost 5 bases and 5 bases, there was a span of 9 bases. CDR3 DNA, as far as it was read: TGTGCCAGCAGCATTACACCGGAGACC. This codes for CASSITPET. The entire CDR3 sequence reads CASSITPETQYF. The entire variable domain, with the rest obtained from reference TRBV7-6 and TRBJ2-5, is as follows: GAGVSQSPRYKVTKRGQDVALRCDPISGHVSLYWYRQALGQGPEFLTYFNYEAQQDKSGLPNDRFSAERPEGSISTLTIQRTEQRDSAMYRCASSITPETQYFGPGTRLLVL.

Details on this clone: The observed sequence ends 3 residues before the CDR3 terminus, with the missing tail filled in from the germline J gene. V usage is TRBV11-3 and J usage is TRBJ2-1, with 13 bases aligning to TRBD2. Germline V gene sequence: CDR1 SGHNT, CDR2 YENEEA. The ends lost 5 bases at V and 5 bases at J; junction bases unmatched: 3. This CDR3 is 15 amino acids long. The DNA read from the CDR3 is TGTGCCAGCAGCCCCGGGACTAGCGGGAACAATGAG. This sequence encodes CASSPGTSGNNE. The CDR3 as a whole reads CASSPGTSGNNEQFF.

This clone turned up a few times. The missing CDR3 end, 3 residues past where the read stops, is filled in from the germline J gene. The chain joins TRBV7-2 to TRBJ1-2, with D maybe TRBD1 (6 bases). The CDR3 runs 14 residues. Germline lookup yields CDR1 SGHTA and CDR2 FQGNSA. The sequenced part of the CDR3 DNA is TGTGCCAGCAGCCGCCCAGACAGGCCCCGAGGT. Protein product: CASSRPDRPRG. The whole CDR3 region reads CASSRPDRPRGYTF. Complete variable domain (other parts from reference TRBV7-2 and TRBJ1-2): GAGVSQSPSNKVTEKGKDVELRCDPISGHTALYWYRQSLGQGLEFLIYFQGNSAPDKSGLPSDRFSAERTGGSVSTLTIQRTQQEDSAVYLCASSRPDRPRGYTFGSGTRLTVV.

Points on this clone: The read ends 3 residues early relative to the CDR3; the germline J gene fills the gap. The chain carries TRBV18 and TRBJ1-2; no clear D. V was clipped by 2 bases and J by 6 bases, with 13 bases between them. The CDR3 spans 14 residues. The germline V gene encodes CDR1 KGHSH and CDR2 LQKENI. CDR3 bases read: TGTGCCAGCTCACCAAGAGGGTTCGTGGATGGC. It specifies CASSPRGFVDG. The CDR3 in its entirety is CASSPRGFVDGYTF.

This clone appeared a few times. The missing CDR3 end, 3 residues past where the read stops, is filled in from the germline J gene. The chain links TRBV18 to TRBJ2-2; TRBD2 matches 13 bases. The germline gives CDR1 KGHSH, CDR2 LQKENI. The CDR3 spans 16 residues. Germline trimming cut 4 bases from V and 4 bases from J; bases unmatched to any gene: 3. CDR3 DNA (partial): TGTGCCAGCTCACTTAGGACTAGCGGGAGCACCGGGGAG. This translates into CASSLRTSGSTGE. The whole CDR3 protein reads CASSLRTSGSTGELFF.

This clone was found a few times. The read falls 3 residues short of the CDR3 end, and the missing part is taken from the germline J gene. The chain employs TRBV7-6 and TRBJ1-4, with 8 bases identical to TRBD1. The CDR3 runs 16 residues. V lost 5 bases and J lost 2; bases outside the gene matches: 7. Germline values: CDR1 SGHVS, CDR2 FNYEAQ. The part of the CDR3 DNA that was read is TGTGCCAGCAGCCTACAGACAGGGGAGACTAATGAAAAA. Residues: CASSLQTGETNEK. The whole CDR3 protein reads CASSLQTGETNEKLFF.

With respect to this clone: The read ends 3 residues shy of where the CDR3 ends; the end is completed using the germline J gene. The rearrangement uses TRBV18 and TRBJ2-3; 10 bases map to TRBD2. The V segment lost 3 bases and the J segment 1 base; nucleotides outside the gene matches: 1. Germline values: CDR1 KGHSH, CDR2 LQKENI. The CDR3 loop spans 15 amino acids. The CDR3 region is CASSPLAGGTDTQYF. CDR3 DNA, as far as it was read: TGTGCCAGCTCACCCCTAGCGGGGGGCACAGATACG.

Note on this clone: The read falls 3 residues short of the CDR3 end, and the missing part is taken from the germline J gene. V and J are TRBV19 and TRBJ2-1; 12 nucleotides match TRBD2. V trimming: 0 bases; J trimming: 2 bases; junction bases outside the gene matches: 8. The length of the CDR3 is 19 residues. Germline V gene lookup returns CDR1 LNHDA and CDR2 SQIVND (reference sequence). CDR3 DNA (partial): TGTGCCAGTAGTATAGATAAGGCTAGCGGGAGGGCCGCCTACAATGAG. This encodes CASSIDKASGRAAYNE. The whole CDR3 region reads CASSIDKASGRAAYNEQFF.

A word on this clone: The CDR3 end lies 3 residues beyond the end of the read and is filled in from the germline J gene. The J gene is TRBJ2-3, the V gene TRBV2; D ambiguous. The CDR3 is made up of 13 amino acids. Germline CDR1 reads SNHLY; CDR2 reads FYNNEI. The V gene lost 3 bases and the J gene lost 6 bases, with 10 bases spanning the gap. The CDR3 bases that were read are TGTGCCAGCAGTGATCATCTACGGGATACG. As protein: CASSDHLRDT. The whole CDR3 is CASSDHLRDTQYF.

Concerning this clone: The read ends 3 residues early relative to the CDR3; the germline J gene fills the gap. This chain links TRBV2 with TRBJ2-5; weak D call: TRBD1 (6 bases). The length of the CDR3 is 13 residues. The ends were cut back, 7 bases at V and 1 base at J, with 10 bases in the middle. Germline CDR1 SNHLY, CDR2 FYNNEI. The CDR3 here is CASTQGFQETQYF. The part of the CDR3 DNA that was read is TGTGCCAGCACCCAGGGGTTCCAAGAGACC.

With respect to this clone: Read coverage stops 3 residues before the CDR3 terminus; the germline J gene supplies the remainder. The chain employs TRBV18 and TRBJ2-1; 10 bases fit TRBD1. The germline V gene has CDR1 KGHSH and CDR2 LQKENI. With V trimmed by 6 bases and J by 1 base, 3 bases remained unmatched. This CDR3 spans 15 amino acids. The CDR3 here is CASSSGQGSYNEQFF. Partial CDR3 DNA: TGTGCCAGCTCCTCGGGACAGGGGTCCTACAATGAG.

Comment on this clone: The read finishes 3 residues shy of the CDR3 end, and the germline J gene is used to complete it. The rearrangement links TRBV19 to TRBJ2-2; 9 nucleotides line up with TRBD2. Trimming cost V 5 bases and J 4 bases; bases outside gene matches: 5. The germline V gene has CDR1 LNHDA and CDR2 SQIVND (reference sequence). The CDR3 is made up of 15 amino acids. CDR3 DNA, as far as it was read: TGTGCCAGTAGTCTGGGACTAGCCTCCACCGGGGAG. Amino acid sequence: CASSLGLASTGE. The full CDR3 is CASSLGLASTGELFF.

Comment on this clone: Sequencing ends 3 residues short of the CDR3 end; the germline J gene provides the rest. V is TRBV6-1 and J is TRBJ1-2; TRBD1 aligns across 8 bases. This CDR3 has 13 residues. CDR1 MNHNS and CDR2 SASEGT come from the germline V gene. The CDR3 sequence is CASSERQGNGYTF. Partial CDR3 DNA: TGTGCCAGCAGCGAAAGACAGGGGAACGGC.

There are a few counts of this clone. The CDR3 reads CASSILGRGETQYF. CDR3 bases read: TGTGCCAGTAGTATTTTAGGTAGGGGTGAGACC. The chain combines TRBV19 with TRBJ2-5; perhaps TRBD1 as D (5 bases). The missing CDR3 end, 3 residues past where the read stops, is filled in from the germline J gene. V was clipped by 3 bases and J by 5 bases, with 13 bases between them. The CDR3 has 14 residues. Germline CDR1 and CDR2: LNHDA and SQIVND (reference sequence). Based on the CDR3 plus reference TRBV19 and TRBJ2-5, the full variable domain is DGGITQSPKYLFRKEGQNVTLSCEQNLNHDAMYWYRQDPGQGLRLIYYSQIVNDFQKGDIAEGYSVSREKKESFPLTVTSAQKNPTAFYLCASSILGRGETQYFGPGTRLLVL.

This clone was counted only a few times. The read gets to within 3 residues of the CDR3 end, and the germline J gene fills in the rest. The rearrangement joins TRBV5-1 to TRBJ2-7; TRBD1 agrees at 8 bases. Germline CDR1 reads SGHRS; CDR2 reads YFSETQ. The CDR3 is made up of 16 amino acids. The junction had 10 bases not matched to a gene; V was cut back by 4 bases and J by 1 base. The CDR3 DNA, read in part, is TGCGCCAGCAGCCGTCTAAACACAGGGGGATCCTACGAG. It is translated as CASSRLNTGGSYE. The entire CDR3 protein is CASSRLNTGGSYEQYF.

This clone was counted only a few times. The CDR3 end lies 3 residues beyond the end of the read and is filled in from the germline J gene. The chain is built from TRBV19 and TRBJ2-3; maybe TRBD2 (6 bases). The germline gives CDR1 LNHDA, CDR2 SQIVND (reference sequence). The CDR3 loop spans 12 amino acids. Trimming left V 5 bases short and J 4 bases short, with 7 bases between. The covered CDR3 bases are TGTGCCAGTAGTCCTAGCGCAGATACG. It specifies CASSPSADT. The full CDR3 protein is CASSPSADTQYF.

Points on this clone: The read falls 3 residues short of the CDR3 end, and the missing part is taken from the germline J gene. The rearrangement links TRBV19 to TRBJ2-1, with 13 bases matching TRBD2. V lost 8 bases, J lost 6 bases, and 10 bases stayed unmatched. The germline gives CDR1 LNHDA, CDR2 SQIVND (reference sequence). This CDR3 is built from 16 residues. CDR3 region: CASGPLAGGPGNEQFF. CDR3 bases read: TGTGCCAGTGGACCACTAGCGGGAGGGCCGGGCAATGAG. Looking up the rest from reference TRBV19 and TRBJ2-1 gives the full variable domain: DGGITQSPKYLFRKEGQNVTLSCEQNLNHDAMYWYRQDPGQGLRLIYYSQIVNDFQKGDIAEGYSVSREKKESFPLTVTSAQKNPTAFYLCASGPLAGGPGNEQFFGPGTRLTVL.

With regard to this clone: Sequencing ends 3 residues short of the CDR3 end; the germline J gene provides the rest. This chain connects TRBV18 to TRBJ2-1; maybe TRBD1 (6 bases). V was cut by 4 bases and J by 2 bases, with 12 bases left in between. The germline V gene encodes CDR1 KGHSH and CDR2 LQKENI. The CDR3 consists of 15 residues. The part of the CDR3 DNA that was read is TGTGCCAGCTCACGGAAACAGGGCACCTACAATGAG. Protein: CASSRKQGTYNE. The full CDR3 protein is CASSRKQGTYNEQFF. The full variable domain, in which reference TRBV18 and TRBJ2-1 provide the parts outside the CDR3, is NAGVMQNPRHLVRRRGQEARLRCSPMKGHSHVYWYRQLPEEGLKFMVYLQKENIIDESGMPKERFSAEFPKEGPSILRIQQVVRGDSAAYFCASSRKQGTYNEQFFGPGTRLTVL.

This clone was seen a handful of times. The sequence runs out 3 residues before the end of the CDR3; the remainder is reconstructed from the germline J gene. This chain connects TRBV30 to TRBJ2-3; D is undetermined. The V gene's germline CDR1 is GTSNPN and CDR2 SVGIG (reference sequence). The CDR3 has 13 residues. The V end was cut by 3 bases, the J end by 4 bases, with 11 bases between. CDR3 DNA, as far as it was read: TGTGCCTGGAGGGTGGGCCACGCAGATACG. Translation gives CAWRVGHADT. The full CDR3 protein reads CAWRVGHADTQYF.

The table lists this clone with a few counts. The CDR3 end lies 3 residues beyond the end of the read and is filled in from the germline J gene. The chain uses TRBV7-3 and TRBJ2-7, with a possible D match to TRBD2 (6 bases). The CDR3 is 15 amino acids. The V end was cut by 1 base, the J end by 3 bases, with 13 bases between. From germline, CDR1 is SGHTA and CDR2 FQGTGA. The CDR3 sequence is CASSLIPGDGYEQYF. The CDR3 DNA, read in part, is TGTGCCAGCAGCTTAATACCGGGGGATGGCTACGAG.

To note about this clone: The missing CDR3 end, 3 residues past where the read stops, is filled in from the germline J gene. The chain recombines TRBV6-2 or TRBV6-3 with TRBJ1-6; D perhaps matches TRBD1 (6 bases). Germline V gene lookup returns CDR1 MNHEY and CDR2 SVGEGT. The CDR3 is 13 residues long. V shed 8 bases and J shed 9 bases, with 14 bases lying between them. CDR3 amino acids: CASGTRGVSPLHF. Incomplete CDR3 DNA: TGTGCCAGCGGGACCAGGGGTGTTTCACCC.

This clone showed up just a few times. This CDR3 is CASSLVGQSQETQYF. The DNA read from the CDR3 is TGTGCCAGCAGCTTAGTGGGACAGTCCCAAGAGACC. V usage is TRBV7-2 and J usage is TRBJ2-5, with 7 bases matching TRBD1. The read is 3 residues too short to cover the CDR3 end, so that end is filled in from the germline J gene. Germline CDR1 SGHTA, CDR2 FQGNSA. The J segment lost 1 base and the V segment lost 1 base, leaving 3 bases of the junction unmatched. The CDR3 contains 15 residues. The whole variable domain, filled in from reference TRBV7-2 and TRBJ2-5, reads GAGVSQSPSNKVTEKGKDVELRCDPISGHTALYWYRQSLGQGLEFLIYFQGNSAPDKSGLPSDRFSAERTGGSVSTLTIQRTQQEDSAVYLCASSLVGQSQETQYFGPGTRLLVL.